One and the same sample provided the 14 T cell receptor beta chains below, sequenced in a study of breast tumors, draining lymph nodes, adjacent tissues. TCRdb redid the calling of the multiplex PCR reads with MiXCR, one entry per CDR3 protein. The sample carries some 150,000 distinct CDR3 sequences, 25% to 40% recorded once. Axillary draining lymph nodes of breast cancer patients supplied the node samples. Sequencing used axillary lymph node tissue. All receptors derive from a female donor with breast cancer. Some clones in this sample may be carry-over from other donors' samples.

Concerning this clonotype itself: This may stem from a read error, because a much larger clone lies one nucleotide away. This rearrangement joins TRBV29-1 to TRBJ1-1; D gene ambiguous. CDR1 is SQVTM, CDR2 ANQGSEA, per germline. This CDR3 has 12 residues. The V end was cut by 4 bases, the J end by 2 bases, with 8 bases between. The CDR3 protein is CSVAWSNTEAFF. Here the CDR3 DNA reads TGCAGCGTTGCCTGGTCTAACACTGAAGCTTTCTTT. Drawing the rest from reference TRBV29-1 and TRBJ1-1, the complete variable domain is SAVISQKPSRDICQRGTSLTIQCQVDSQVTMMFWYRQQPGQSLTLIATANQGSEATYESGFVIDKFPISRPNLTFSTLTVSNMSPEDSSIYLCSVAWSNTEAFFGQGTRLTVV.

This clonotype was picked up many times. The rearrangement uses TRBV6-1 and TRBJ2-1; D gene unclear. CDR1 MNHNS and CDR2 SASEGT come from the germline V gene. This CDR3 contains 15 residues. With 7 bases removed from V and 0 bases from J, the gap between germline ends came to 13 bases. This CDR3 reads CASTPEDYSYNEQFF. CDR3 nucleotide sequence: TGTGCCAGCACCCCCGAAGATTACTCCTACAATGAGCAGTTCTTC.

This clonotype was found many times. The V gene is TRBV6-5, the J gene TRBJ1-2; D unclear. Trimming took off 7 bases at V and 8 bases at J, with 11 bases between the two ends. The germline gives CDR1 MNHEY, CDR2 SVGAGI. The CDR3 extends over 11 amino acids. The CDR3 region has the DNA TGTGCCAGCACCCGGGGTGGGGGCTACACCTTC. As protein: CASTRGGGYTF.

Worth noting for this clonotype: One end of the junction fails to match germline, which may point to a read error. This chain connects TRBV25-1 to TRBJ2-7; 8 nucleotides match TRBD2. The CDR3 has 17 residues. The germline V gene has CDR1 MGHDK and CDR2 SYGVNS. CDR3 nucleotide sequence: TGTGCCAGCAGTGAGTCCCCAGCGCGGGGGGATTTATACGAGCAGCACTTC. Protein sequence: CASSESPARGDLYEQHF.

Turning to this clonotype: The CDR3 end shows no conserved phenylalanine or tryptophan, and so a read error is likely. It is unclear where the CDR3 begins or ends on the DNA, so no DNA is shown, and the CDR3 is as TCRdb lists it. V gene TRBV2 combines with J gene TRBJ1-6. Germline V gene lookup returns CDR1 SNHLY and CDR2 FYNNEI. The CDR3 spans 12 amino acids, including both terminal residues. The CDR3 protein is CASIGYSLNHHL.

This chain links TRBV24-1 with TRBJ1-5, with D tentatively TRBD1 (5 bases). With 9 bases removed from V and 11 bases from J, the gap between germline ends came to 25 bases. The germline gives CDR1 KGHDR, CDR2 SFDVKD. The CDR3 covers 15 residues. The CDR3 spells CATLYVGGGILTQHF. The CDR3 nucleotides are TGTGCCACCCTTTACGTGGGTGGGGGGATTCTAACCCAGCATTTT.

This clonotype has only a few counts. The rearrangement links TRBV5-4 to TRBJ2-3, with unresolved D. The assigned J gene may be wrong: the sequence end matches TRBJ1-5 better. The CDR3 sequence is 14 residues long. Germline V gene sequence: CDR1 SGHNT, CDR2 YYREEE (reference sequence). CDR3 nucleotide sequence: TGTGCCAGCAGCTTGGCTCCGGGCGGGGATACGCAGCATTTT. Translated, it gives CASSLAPGGDTQHF.

CDR3 sequence reads: CASSRTGFTEAFF. CDR3 in DNA: TGTGCCAGCAGCCGGACAGGGTTCACTGAAGCTTTCTTT. The J gene is TRBJ1-1, the V gene TRBV9, with 8 bases matching TRBD1. V shed 4 bases and J 4 bases; nucleotides not matched to a gene: 3. The CDR3 is made up of 13 amino acids. Germline V gene data show CDR1 as SGDLS and CDR2 as YYNGEE.

In its sample, this clonotype was seen many times. The chain couples TRBV7-9 to TRBJ1-6; 8 bases map to TRBD1. Germline lookup yields CDR1 SEHNR and CDR2 FQNEAQ (reference sequence). The CDR3 extends over 14 amino acids. V lost 6 bases and J lost 5; bases outside the gene matches: 3. CDR3 sequence reads: CASRGDRHNSPLHF. The CDR3 bases are TGTGCCAGCAGGGGGGACAGGCATAATTCACCCCTCCACTTT. The full variable domain, completed using reference TRBV7-9 and TRBJ1-6, is DTGVSQNPRHKITKRGQNVTFRCDPISEHNRLYWYRQTLGQGPEFLTYFQNEAQLEKSRLLSDRFSAERPKGSFSTLEIQRTEQGDSAMYLCASRGDRHNSPLHFGNGTRLTVT.

This clonotype has only a few counts. This chain joins TRBV18 and TRBJ1-1; D gene ambiguous. The CDR3 runs to 11 residues. Germline loops: CDR1 KGHSH, CDR2 LQKENI. V was pared by 6 bases and J by 1 base, with 3 bases between. CDR3 residues: CASSENTEAFF. The CDR3 nucleotides read TGTGCCAGCTCCGAGAACACTGAAGCTTTCTTT.

With respect to this clonotype: A much larger clone differs from this one at a single base, so this may be a read error. V is TRBV13 and J is TRBJ2-1; 8 bases are shared with TRBD2. The germline CDR1 and CDR2 sequences are PRHDT and FYEKMQ (reference sequence). The CDR3 contains 12 residues. The CDR3 sequence: CASSRGGAEQSF. The CDR3 DNA reads as TGTGCCAGCAGCCGGGGGGGAGCTGAGCAGTCCTTC.

Concerning this clonotype itself: This may come from a read error, since a much larger clone is one base off. V gene TRBV10-2 combines with J gene TRBJ2-1, with 12 bases lining up with TRBD1. Per the germline V gene, CDR1 is WSHSY and CDR2 is SAAADI. CDR3 size: 14 residues. The V segment lost 8 bases and the J segment 9 bases; nucleotides outside the gene matches: 8. The CDR3 sequence: CASGRDRGRGEQFF. The CDR3, as DNA: TGCGCCAGCGGCCGGGACAGGGGGCGCGGTGAGCAGTTCTTC.

This clonotype was observed many times. V is TRBV7-9 and J is TRBJ1-1; D is unresolved. The CDR3 runs to 13 residues. V was trimmed by 6 bases and J by 1 base, leaving 9 bases between them. Germline V gene sequence: CDR1 SEHNR, CDR2 FQNEAQ (reference sequence). The CDR3 here is CASSPGRNTEAFF. The CDR3 DNA reads TGTGCCAGCAGTCCCGGCAGGAACACTGAAGCTTTCTTT.

The V and J genes are TRBV2 and TRBJ2-5, with TRBD1 matching 7 bases. Germline values: CDR1 SNHLY, CDR2 FYNNEI. Germline trimming cut 6 bases from V and 7 bases from J; bases unmatched to any gene: 11. The CDR3 contains 14 residues. DNA for the CDR3: TGTGCCAGCAGGGTTACAGGGGATGGGGGGACCCAGTACTTC. Translation gives CASRVTGDGGTQYF.